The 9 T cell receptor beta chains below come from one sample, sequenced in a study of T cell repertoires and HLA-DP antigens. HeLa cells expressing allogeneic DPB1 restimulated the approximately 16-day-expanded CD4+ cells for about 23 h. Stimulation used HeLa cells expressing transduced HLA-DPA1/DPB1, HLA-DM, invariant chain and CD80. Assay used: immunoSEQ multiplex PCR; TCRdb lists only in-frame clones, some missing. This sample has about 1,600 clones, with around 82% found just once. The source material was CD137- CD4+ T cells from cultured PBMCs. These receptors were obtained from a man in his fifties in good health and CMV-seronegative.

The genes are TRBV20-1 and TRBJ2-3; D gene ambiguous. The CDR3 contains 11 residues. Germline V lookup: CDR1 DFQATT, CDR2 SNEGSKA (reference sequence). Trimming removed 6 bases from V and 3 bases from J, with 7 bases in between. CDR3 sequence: CSAALTDTQYF. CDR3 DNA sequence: TGCAGTGCCGCCCTGACAGATACGCAGTATTTT.

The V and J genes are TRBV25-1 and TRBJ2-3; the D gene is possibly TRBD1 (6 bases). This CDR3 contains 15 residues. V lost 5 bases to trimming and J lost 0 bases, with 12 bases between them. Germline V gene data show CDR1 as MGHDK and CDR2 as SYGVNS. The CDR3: CASSSDSRSTDTQYF. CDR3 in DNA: TGTGCCAGCAGTTCGGACAGCCGAAGCACAGATACGCAGTATTTT.

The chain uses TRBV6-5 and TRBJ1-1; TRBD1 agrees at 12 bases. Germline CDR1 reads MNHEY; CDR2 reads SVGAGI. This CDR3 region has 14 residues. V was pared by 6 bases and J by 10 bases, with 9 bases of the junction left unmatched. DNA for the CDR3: TGTGCCAGCAGGCCGGGACAGGGGGCAGGAGGAGCTTTCTTT. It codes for CASRPGQGAGGAFF.

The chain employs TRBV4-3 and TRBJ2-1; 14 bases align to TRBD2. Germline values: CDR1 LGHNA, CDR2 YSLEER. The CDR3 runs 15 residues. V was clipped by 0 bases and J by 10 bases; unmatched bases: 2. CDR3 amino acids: CASSQEGLAGAEQFF. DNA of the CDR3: TGCGCCAGCAGCCAAGAGGGACTAGCGGGGGCAGAGCAGTTCTTC.

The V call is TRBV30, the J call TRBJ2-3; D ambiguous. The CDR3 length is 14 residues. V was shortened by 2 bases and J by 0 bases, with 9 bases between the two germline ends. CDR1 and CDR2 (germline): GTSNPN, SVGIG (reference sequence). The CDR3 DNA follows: TGTGCCTGGAGTCAGACGTCTAGCACAGATACGCAGTATTTT. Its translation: CAWSQTSSTDTQYF.

The CDR3 loop is CSVEDPTRLVRFF. The CDR3 nucleotides are TGCAGCGTTGAAGATCCGACGAGACTAGTTCGGTTCTTC. The V call is TRBV29-1, the J call TRBJ2-1; tentatively, D is TRBD2 (6 bases). The V and J ends lost 0 bases and 15 bases respectively, with 18 bases between them. Germline values: CDR1 SQVTM, CDR2 ANQGSEA. The CDR3 loop spans 13 amino acids.

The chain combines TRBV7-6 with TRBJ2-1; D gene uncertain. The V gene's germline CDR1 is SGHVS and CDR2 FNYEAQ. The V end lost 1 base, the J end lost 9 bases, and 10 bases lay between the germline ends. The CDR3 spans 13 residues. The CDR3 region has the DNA TGTGCCAGCAGCTTAGGGAGAATTGCTGAGCAGTTCTTC. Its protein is CASSLGRIAEQFF.

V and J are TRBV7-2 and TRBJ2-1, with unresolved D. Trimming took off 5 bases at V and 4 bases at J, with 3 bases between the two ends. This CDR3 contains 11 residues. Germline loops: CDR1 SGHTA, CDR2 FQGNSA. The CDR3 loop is CASSPYNEQFF. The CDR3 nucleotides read TGTGCCAGCAGCCCGTACAATGAGCAGTTCTTC.

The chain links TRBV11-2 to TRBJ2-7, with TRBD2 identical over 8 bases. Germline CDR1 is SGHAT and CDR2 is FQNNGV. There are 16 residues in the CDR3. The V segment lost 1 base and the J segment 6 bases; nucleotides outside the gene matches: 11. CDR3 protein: CASSLVMSGRRGEQYF. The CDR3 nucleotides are TGTGCCAGCAGCTTAGTAATGAGCGGGAGACGGGGCGAGCAGTACTTC.